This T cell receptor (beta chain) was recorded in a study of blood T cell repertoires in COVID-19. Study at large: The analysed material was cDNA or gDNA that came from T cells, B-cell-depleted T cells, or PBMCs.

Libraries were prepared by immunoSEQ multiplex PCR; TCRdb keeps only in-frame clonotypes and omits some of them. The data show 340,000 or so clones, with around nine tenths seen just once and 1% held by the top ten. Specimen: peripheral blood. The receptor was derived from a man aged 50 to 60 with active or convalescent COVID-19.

CDR3 coding DNA: TGCGCCAGCAGGGGACAGTCTTCTAACTATGGCTACACCTTC. As protein: CASRGQSSNYGYTF. The V call is TRBV5-1, the J call TRBJ1-2, with 7 bases lining up with TRBD1. J lost 0 bases, V lost 5 bases, and 4 bases had no gene match. The CDR3 has 14 amino acids. The germline V gene encodes CDR1 SGHRS and CDR2 YFSETQ.